This is a list of T cell receptor beta chains from one sample in a study of CD8 T cells in ankylosing spondylitis. Each CDR3 protein gets one entry after TCRdb re-called the 5' RACE reads with MiXCR. The table lists around 280,000 distinct CDR3 sequences, roughly 20% of them singletons. The specimen was blood, either unsorted or a sorted T cell fraction (not recorded which). All receptors come from a male donor with ankylosing spondylitis or in good health (not recorded which). Each CDR3 is given with its conserved first and last residue. A D gene is named only where the DNA matches it firmly. Clone size is shown for a subset of rows, as once, few, many or a class of expanded clone.

CDR3,DNA,size,D,J,V
CASSIPGLAVNEQFF,TGTGCCAGCAGCATCCCGGGACTAGCGGTTAATGAGCAGTTCTTC,few,TRBD2,TRBJ2-1,TRBV13
CASSFRDRNSPLHF,TGTGCCAGCAGCTTCCGGGACAGAAATTCACCCCTCCACTTT,few,TRBD1,TRBJ1-6,TRBV3-1
CASSVSGTEAFF,TGTGCCAGCAGTGTGTCCGGCACTGAAGCTTTCTTT,few,NA,TRBJ1-1,TRBV27
CSAETVVGGNQPQHF,TGCAGTGCAGAGACCGTGGTAGGTGGCAATCAGCCCCAGCATTTT,few,NA,TRBJ1-5,TRBV20-1
CSARLLAGMDSPLHF,TGCAGTGCCCGTCTCCTGGCAGGGATGGATTCACCCCTCCACTTT,NA,NA,TRBJ1-6,TRBV20-1
CASSVGREGYNEQFF,TGTGCCAGCAGCGTAGGGCGGGAGGGTTACAATGAGCAGTTCTTC,few,TRBD2,TRBJ2-1,TRBV9
CASSQDRDPRLGSQYF,TGTGCCAGCAGCCAAGATAGAGACCCCCGATTGGGATCGCAGTATTTT,few,NA,TRBJ2-3,TRBV4-2
CASSYQGYNSPLHF,TGTGCCAGCAGCTATCAGGGGTATAATTCACCCCTCCACTTT,few,NA,TRBJ1-6,TRBV12-3/TRBV12-4
CSTQSSMNTEAFF,TGCAGTACTCAGTCCAGTATGAACACTGAAGCTTTCTTT,many,NA,TRBJ1-1,TRBV20-1
CASSLPRTEDTQYF,TGTGCCAGCAGTTTACCCCGGACAGAAGATACGCAGTATTTT,NA,NA,TRBJ2-3,TRBV28
CASSLARTGGFNNEQFF,TGCGCCAGCAGCCTCGCGCGGACAGGGGGCTTCAACAATGAGCAGTTCTTC,NA,TRBD1,TRBJ2-1,TRBV5-1
CASRLWTSGGPNEQFF,TGCGCCAGCAGATTGTGGACTAGCGGGGGCCCCAATGAGCAGTTCTTC,NA,TRBD2,TRBJ2-1,TRBV10-1
CSVIRGGPTDTQYF,TGCAGCGTCATACGGGGTGGACCGACGGATACGCAGTATTTT,NA,NA,TRBJ2-3,TRBV29-1
CASSEWTPLAGGPRSNEQFF,TGCGCCAGCAGTGAGTGGACCCCGCTAGCGGGAGGGCCGCGCTCCAATGAGCAGTTCTTC,few,TRBD2,TRBJ2-1,TRBV10-2
CSVEGVGGYTF,TGCAGCGTTGAAGGGGTAGGGGGCTACACCTTC,NA,NA,TRBJ1-2,TRBV29-1
CASSFHANIGSQYF,TGTGCCAGCAGTTTCCACGCCAACATAGGCTCGCAGTATTTT,few,NA,TRBJ2-3,TRBV12-3/TRBV12-4
CASSPLAGQAKNIQYF,TGTGCCAGCAGCCCACTAGCGGGACAAGCCAAAAACATTCAGTACTTC,many,TRBD2,TRBJ2-4,TRBV12-3/TRBV12-4
CASSQRTANTGELFF,TGTGCCAGCAGTCAACGGACTGCGAACACCGGGGAGCTGTTTTTT,NA,NA,TRBJ2-2,TRBV12-3/TRBV12-4
CASRFKASQDTQYF,TGTGCCAGCAGATTTAAGGCTAGCCAAGATACGCAGTATTTT,NA,NA,TRBJ2-3,TRBV12-3/TRBV12-4
CATSRDPGYNEQFF,TGTGCCACCAGCAGAGATCCAGGGTACAATGAGCAGTTCTTC,NA,NA,TRBJ2-1,TRBV15
CASGELFF,TGTGCCAGCGGGGAGCTGTTTTTT,NA,NA,TRBJ2-2,TRBV6-6
CASSVPAWRGSTDTQYF,TGTGCCAGCAGCGTCCCCGCGTGGCGGGGAAGCACAGATACGCAGTATTTT,NA,NA,TRBJ2-3,TRBV12-1
CACNRVYGYTF,TGTGCCTGCAACAGGGTCTATGGCTACACCTTC,NA,NA,TRBJ1-2,TRBV30
CSAPWVAGDTDTQYF,TGCAGTGCCCCCTGGGTAGCGGGGGACACAGATACGCAGTATTTT,many,TRBD2,TRBJ2-3,TRBV20-1
CASSAMPTGYYGYTF,TGTGCCAGCAGCGCGATGCCCACAGGGTACTATGGCTACACCTTC,NA,NA,TRBJ1-2,TRBV7-2
CASSFQGGETQYF,TGTGCCAGCAGCTTCCAGGGGGGGGAGACCCAGTACTTC,many,NA,TRBJ2-5,TRBV28
CASSRDLSGNTIYF,TGCGCCAGCAGCCGTGACCTCTCTGGAAACACCATATATTTT,many,NA,TRBJ1-3,TRBV5-1
CASSATGPGELFF,TGTGCCAGCAGTGCGACAGGGCCCGGGGAGCTGTTTTTT,NA,TRBD1,TRBJ2-2,TRBV12-3/TRBV12-4
CASSFSGRADHNEQFF,TGTGCCAGCAGTTTTAGCGGGAGGGCCGACCACAATGAGCAGTTCTTC,NA,TRBD2,TRBJ2-1,TRBV12-3/TRBV12-4
CASSFQLGTGGYNEQFF,TGTGCCAGCAGTTTCCAATTAGGGACAGGGGGCTACAATGAGCAGTTCTTC,NA,TRBD1,TRBJ2-1,TRBV12-3/TRBV12-4
CASTFTPWVHEQFF,TGTGCCAGCACTTTTACCCCGTGGGTACATGAGCAGTTCTTC,NA,NA,TRBJ2-1,TRBV12-3/TRBV12-4